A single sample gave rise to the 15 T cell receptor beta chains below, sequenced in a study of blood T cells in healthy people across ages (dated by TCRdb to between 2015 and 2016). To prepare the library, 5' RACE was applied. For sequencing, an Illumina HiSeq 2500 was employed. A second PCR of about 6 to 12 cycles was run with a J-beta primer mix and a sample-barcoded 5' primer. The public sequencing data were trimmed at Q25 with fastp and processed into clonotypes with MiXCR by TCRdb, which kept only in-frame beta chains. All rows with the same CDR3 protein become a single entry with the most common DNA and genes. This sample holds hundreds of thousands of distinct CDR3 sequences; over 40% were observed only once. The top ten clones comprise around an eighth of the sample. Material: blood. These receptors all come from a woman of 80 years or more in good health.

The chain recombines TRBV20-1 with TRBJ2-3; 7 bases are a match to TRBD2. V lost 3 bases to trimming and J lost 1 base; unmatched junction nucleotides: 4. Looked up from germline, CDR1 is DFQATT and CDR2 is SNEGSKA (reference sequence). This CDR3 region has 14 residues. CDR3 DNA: TGCAGTGCTAGTGTTCGGGAGGGCACAGATACGCAGTATTTT. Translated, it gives CSASVREGTDTQYF.

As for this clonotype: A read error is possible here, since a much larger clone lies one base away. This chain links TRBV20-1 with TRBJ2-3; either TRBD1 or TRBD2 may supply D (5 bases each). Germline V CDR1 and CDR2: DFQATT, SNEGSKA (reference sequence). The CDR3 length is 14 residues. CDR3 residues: CGAPSEGRTDTQYF. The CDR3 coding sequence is TGCGGTGCTCCGTCTGAGGGGAGAACAGATACGCAGTATTTT.

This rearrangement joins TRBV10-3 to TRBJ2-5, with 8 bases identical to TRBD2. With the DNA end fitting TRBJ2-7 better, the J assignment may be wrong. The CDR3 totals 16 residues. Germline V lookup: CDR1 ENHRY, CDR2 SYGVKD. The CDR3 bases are TGTGCCATCAGCCAATGGGGGGAGCGGGAGATCTACGAGCAGTACTTC. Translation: CAISQWGEREIYEQYF.

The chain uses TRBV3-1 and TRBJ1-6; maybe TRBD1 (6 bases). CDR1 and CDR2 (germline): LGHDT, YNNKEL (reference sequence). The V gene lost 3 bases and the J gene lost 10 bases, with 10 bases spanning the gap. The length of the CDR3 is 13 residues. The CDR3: CASSHRDNSPLHF. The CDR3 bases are TGTGCCAGCAGCCACCGGGACAACTCACCCCTCCACTTT.

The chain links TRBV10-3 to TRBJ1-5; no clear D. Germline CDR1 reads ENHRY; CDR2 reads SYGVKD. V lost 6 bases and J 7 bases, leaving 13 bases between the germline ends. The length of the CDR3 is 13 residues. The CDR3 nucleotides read TGTGCCATCAGGACACGGCTTGGGCAGCCCCAGCATTTT. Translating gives CAIRTRLGQPQHF.

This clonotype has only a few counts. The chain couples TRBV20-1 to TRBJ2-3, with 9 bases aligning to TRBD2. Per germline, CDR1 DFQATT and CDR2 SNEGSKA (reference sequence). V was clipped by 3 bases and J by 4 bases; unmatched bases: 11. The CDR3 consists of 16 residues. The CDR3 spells CSASVLGRGGPDTQYF. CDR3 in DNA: TGCAGTGCTAGTGTTCTGGGGCGGGGGGGTCCAGATACGCAGTATTTT.

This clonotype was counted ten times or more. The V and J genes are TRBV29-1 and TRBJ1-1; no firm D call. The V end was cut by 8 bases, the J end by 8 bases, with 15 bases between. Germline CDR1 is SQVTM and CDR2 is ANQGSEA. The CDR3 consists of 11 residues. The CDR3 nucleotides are TGCAGCCCGCTTAAAGAAATCGAAGCTTTCTTT. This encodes CSPLKEIEAFF.

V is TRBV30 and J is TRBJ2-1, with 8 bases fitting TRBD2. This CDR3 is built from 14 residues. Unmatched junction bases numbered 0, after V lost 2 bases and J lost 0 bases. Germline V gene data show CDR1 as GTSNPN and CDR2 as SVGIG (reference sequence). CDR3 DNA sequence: TGTGCCTGGAGTAGCGGGGGCTCCTACAATGAGCAGTTCTTC. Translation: CAWSSGGSYNEQFF. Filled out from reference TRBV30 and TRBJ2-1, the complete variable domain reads SQTIHQWPATLVQPVGSPLSLECTVEGTSNPNLYWYRQAAGRGLQLLFYSVGIGQISSEVPQNLSASRPQDRQFILSSKKLLLSDSGFYLCAWSSGGSYNEQFFGPGTRLTVL.

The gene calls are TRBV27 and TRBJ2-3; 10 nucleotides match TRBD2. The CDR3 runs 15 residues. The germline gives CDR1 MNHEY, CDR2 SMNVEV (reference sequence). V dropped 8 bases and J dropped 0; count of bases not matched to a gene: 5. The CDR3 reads CASGTLAGSTDTQYF. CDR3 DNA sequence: TGTGCCAGCGGTACACTAGCGGGAAGCACAGATACGCAGTATTTT.

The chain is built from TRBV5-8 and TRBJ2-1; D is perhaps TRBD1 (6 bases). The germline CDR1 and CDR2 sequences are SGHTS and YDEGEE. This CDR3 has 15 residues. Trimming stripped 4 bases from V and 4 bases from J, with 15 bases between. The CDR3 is CASSPRNRAYNEQFF. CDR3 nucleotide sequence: TGTGCCAGCAGCCCTCGGAACAGGGCTTACAATGAGCAGTTCTTC.

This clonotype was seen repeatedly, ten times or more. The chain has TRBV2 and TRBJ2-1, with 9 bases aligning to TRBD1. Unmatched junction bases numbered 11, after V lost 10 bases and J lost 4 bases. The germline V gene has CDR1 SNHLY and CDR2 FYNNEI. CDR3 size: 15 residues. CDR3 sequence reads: CATITGTGTYNEQFF. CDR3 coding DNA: TGTGCCACAATCACCGGGACAGGGACTTACAATGAGCAGTTCTTC.

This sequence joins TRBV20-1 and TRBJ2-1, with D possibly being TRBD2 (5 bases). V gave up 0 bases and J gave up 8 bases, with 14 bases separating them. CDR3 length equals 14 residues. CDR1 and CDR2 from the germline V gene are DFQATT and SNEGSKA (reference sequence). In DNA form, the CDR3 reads TGCAGTGCTAGAGATCGGGGTCGAAGCGATGAGCAGTTCTTC. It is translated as CSARDRGRSDEQFF.

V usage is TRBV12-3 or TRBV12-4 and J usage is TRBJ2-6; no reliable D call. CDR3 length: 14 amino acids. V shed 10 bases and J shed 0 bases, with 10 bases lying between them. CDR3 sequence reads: CATQGNSGANVLTF. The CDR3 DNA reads TGTGCCACCCAAGGCAACTCTGGGGCCAACGTCCTGACTTTC.

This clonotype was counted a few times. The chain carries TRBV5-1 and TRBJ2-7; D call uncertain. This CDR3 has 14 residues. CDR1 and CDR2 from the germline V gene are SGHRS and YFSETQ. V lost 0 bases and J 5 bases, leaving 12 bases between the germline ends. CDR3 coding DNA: TGCGCCAGCAGCTTGGCAGCGTACGACCACGAGCAGTACTTC. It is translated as CASSLAAYDHEQYF. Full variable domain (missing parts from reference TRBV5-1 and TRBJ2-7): KAGVTQTPRYLIKTRGQQVTLSCSPISGHRSVSWYQQTPGQGLQFLFEYFSETQRNKGNFPGRFSGRQFSNSRSEMNVSTLELGDSALYLCASSLAAYDHEQYFGPGTRLTVT.

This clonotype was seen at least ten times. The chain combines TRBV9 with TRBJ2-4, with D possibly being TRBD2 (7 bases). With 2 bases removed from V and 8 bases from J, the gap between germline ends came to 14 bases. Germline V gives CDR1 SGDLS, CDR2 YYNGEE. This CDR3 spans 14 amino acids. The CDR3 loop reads CASSVGGLKDIQYF. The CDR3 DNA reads TGTGCCAGCAGCGTGGGGGGGCTGAAGGACATTCAGTACTTC.